The text below deals with one T cell receptor beta chain. The sample belongs to a study of blood T cell repertoires in COVID-19. Study-level information: Samples came from the United States, Italy and Spain, spanning acute and convalescent COVID-19.

Germline loops: CDR1 SNHLY, CDR2 FYNNEI. The CDR3 length is 13 residues. V trimming: 9 bases; J trimming: 1 base; junction bases outside the gene matches: 5. In the study's own analysis: By means of reference gene primer amplification, nucleated cell counts were estimated. Here immunoSEQ multiplex PCR was the method, and the copy in TCRdb shows in-frame clones only, minus some. Clone size and the V and J calls come from that table; the DNA yielded D and trimming. The sample has 27,000 or so clones; less than 85% are singletons. This TCR derives from an elderly man with active or convalescent COVID-19. The sample taken for sequencing was peripheral blood. This rearrangement joins TRBV2 to TRBJ1-1, with 7 bases lining up with TRBD1. CDR3 region: CARTGQENTEAFF. The CDR3 nucleotides read TGTGCCAGGACCGGACAGGAGAACACTGAAGCTTTCTTT.